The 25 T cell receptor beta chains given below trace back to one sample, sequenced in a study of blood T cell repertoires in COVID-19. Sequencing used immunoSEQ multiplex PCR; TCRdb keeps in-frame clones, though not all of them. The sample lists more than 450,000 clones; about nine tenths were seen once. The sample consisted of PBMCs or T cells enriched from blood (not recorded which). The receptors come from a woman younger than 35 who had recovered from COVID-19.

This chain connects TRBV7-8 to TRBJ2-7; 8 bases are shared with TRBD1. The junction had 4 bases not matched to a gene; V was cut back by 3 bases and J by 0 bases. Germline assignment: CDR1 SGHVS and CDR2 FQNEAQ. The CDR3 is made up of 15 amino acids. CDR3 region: CASSLITGGSYEQYF. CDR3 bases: TGTGCCAGCAGCTTGATAACAGGGGGCTCCTACGAGCAGTACTTC.

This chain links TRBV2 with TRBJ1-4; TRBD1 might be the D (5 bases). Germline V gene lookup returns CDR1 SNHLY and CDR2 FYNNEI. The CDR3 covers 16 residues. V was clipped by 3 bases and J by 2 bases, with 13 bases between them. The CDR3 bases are TGTGCCAGCAGTGACCCTTCGGGGGTTACTAATGAAAAACTGTTTTTT. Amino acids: CASSDPSGVTNEKLFF.

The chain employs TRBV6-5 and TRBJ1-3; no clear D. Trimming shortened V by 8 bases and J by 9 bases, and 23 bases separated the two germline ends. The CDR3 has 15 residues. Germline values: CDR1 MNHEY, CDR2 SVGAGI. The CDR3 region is CASARSRHAGFTIYF. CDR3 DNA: TGTGCCAGCGCAAGGTCACGCCATGCCGGGTTCACCATATATTTT.

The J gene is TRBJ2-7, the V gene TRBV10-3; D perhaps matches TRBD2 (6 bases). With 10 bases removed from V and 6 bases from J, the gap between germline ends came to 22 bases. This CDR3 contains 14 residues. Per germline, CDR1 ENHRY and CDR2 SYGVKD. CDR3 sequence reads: CATEEPGGEVEQYF. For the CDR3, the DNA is TGTGCCACGGAGGAACCAGGAGGGGAGGTCGAGCAGTACTTC.

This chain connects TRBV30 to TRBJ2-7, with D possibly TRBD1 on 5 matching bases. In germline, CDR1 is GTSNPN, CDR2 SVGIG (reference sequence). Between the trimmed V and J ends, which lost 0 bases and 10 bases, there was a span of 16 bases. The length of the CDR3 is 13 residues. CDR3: CAWSVARQGKQYF. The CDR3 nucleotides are TGTGCCTGGAGTGTAGCGCGGCAGGGCAAACAGTACTTC.

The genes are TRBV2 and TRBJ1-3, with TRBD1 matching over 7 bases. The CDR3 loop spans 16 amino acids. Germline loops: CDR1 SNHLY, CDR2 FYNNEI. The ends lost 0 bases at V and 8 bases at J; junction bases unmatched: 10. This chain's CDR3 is CASSEAGRQGGDTIYF. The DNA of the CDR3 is TGTGCCAGCAGTGAAGCAGGAAGACAGGGCGGAGACACCATATATTTT.

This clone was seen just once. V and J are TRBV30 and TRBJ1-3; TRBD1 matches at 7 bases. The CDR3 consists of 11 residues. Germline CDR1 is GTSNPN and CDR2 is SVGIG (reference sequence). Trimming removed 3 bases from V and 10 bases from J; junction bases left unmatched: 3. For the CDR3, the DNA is TGTGCCTGGAGCCAGGGGGTTACCATATATTTT. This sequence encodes CAWSQGVTIYF.

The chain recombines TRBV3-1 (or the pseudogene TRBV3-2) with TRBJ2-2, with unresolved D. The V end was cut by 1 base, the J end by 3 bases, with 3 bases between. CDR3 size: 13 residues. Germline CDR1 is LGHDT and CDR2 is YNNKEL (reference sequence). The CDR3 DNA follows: TGTGCCAGCAGCCAAGTCGACACCGGGGAGCTGTTTTTT. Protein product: CASSQVDTGELFF.

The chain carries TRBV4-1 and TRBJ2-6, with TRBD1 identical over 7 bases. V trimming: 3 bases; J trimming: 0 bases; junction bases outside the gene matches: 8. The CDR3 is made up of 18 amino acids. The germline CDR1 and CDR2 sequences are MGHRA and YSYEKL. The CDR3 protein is CASSQNRDSPSGANVLTF. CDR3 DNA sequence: TGCGCCAGCAGCCAGAACCGGGACAGCCCCTCTGGGGCCAACGTCCTGACTTTC.

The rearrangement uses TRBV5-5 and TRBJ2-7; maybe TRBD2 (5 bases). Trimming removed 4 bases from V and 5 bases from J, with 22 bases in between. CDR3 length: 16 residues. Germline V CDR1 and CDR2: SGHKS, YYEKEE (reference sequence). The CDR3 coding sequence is TGTGCCAGCAGCAACCACTTTTCGGCGGGCCCGGACGAGCAGTACTTC. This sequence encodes CASSNHFSAGPDEQYF.

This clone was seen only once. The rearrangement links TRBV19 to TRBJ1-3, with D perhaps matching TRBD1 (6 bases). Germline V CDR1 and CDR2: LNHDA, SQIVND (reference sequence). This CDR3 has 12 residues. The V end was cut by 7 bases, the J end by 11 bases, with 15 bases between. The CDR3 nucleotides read TGTGCCAGTACCCTCGACAGGAGAGCCATATATTTT. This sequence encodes CASTLDRRAIYF.

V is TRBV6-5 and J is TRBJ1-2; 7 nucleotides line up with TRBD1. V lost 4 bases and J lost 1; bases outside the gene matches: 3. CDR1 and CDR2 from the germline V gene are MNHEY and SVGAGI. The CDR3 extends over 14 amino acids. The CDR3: CASSSGGNNYGYTF. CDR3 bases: TGTGCCAGCAGTTCAGGGGGGAATAACTATGGCTACACCTTC.

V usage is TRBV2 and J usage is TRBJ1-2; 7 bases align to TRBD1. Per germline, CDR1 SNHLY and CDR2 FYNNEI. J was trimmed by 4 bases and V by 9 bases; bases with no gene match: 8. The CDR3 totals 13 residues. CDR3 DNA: TGTGCCAGTTTGAGGGACAGCCCCTATGGCTACACCTTC. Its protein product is CASLRDSPYGYTF.

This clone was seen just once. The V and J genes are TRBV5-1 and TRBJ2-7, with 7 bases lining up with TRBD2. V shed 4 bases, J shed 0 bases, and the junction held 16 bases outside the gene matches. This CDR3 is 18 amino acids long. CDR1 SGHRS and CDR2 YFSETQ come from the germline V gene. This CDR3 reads CASSLRASGDRSSYEQYF. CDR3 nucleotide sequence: TGCGCCAGCAGCCTCCGGGCTAGCGGCGACCGAAGCTCCTACGAGCAGTACTTC.

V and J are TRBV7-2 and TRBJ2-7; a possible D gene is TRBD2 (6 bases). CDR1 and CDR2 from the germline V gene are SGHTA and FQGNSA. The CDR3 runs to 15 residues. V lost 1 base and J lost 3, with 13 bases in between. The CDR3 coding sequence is TGTGCCAGCAGCTTAGAGGCGGGGTCGGTCTACGAGCAGTACTTC. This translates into CASSLEAGSVYEQYF.

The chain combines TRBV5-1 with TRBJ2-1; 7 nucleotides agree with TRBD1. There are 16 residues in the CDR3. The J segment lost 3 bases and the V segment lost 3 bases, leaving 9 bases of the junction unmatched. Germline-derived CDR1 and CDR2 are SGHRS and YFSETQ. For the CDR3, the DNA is TGCGCCAGCAGCTCTTTCCGGGACAGTTTCTACAATGAGCAGTTCTTC. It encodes CASSSFRDSFYNEQFF.

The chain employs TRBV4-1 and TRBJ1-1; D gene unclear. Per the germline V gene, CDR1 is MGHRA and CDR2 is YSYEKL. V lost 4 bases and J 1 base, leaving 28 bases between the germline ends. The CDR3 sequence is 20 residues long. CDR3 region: CASSRMAPPGRYGGNTEAFF. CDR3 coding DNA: TGCGCCAGCAGCCGGATGGCCCCTCCTGGCCGGTACGGCGGGAACACTGAAGCTTTCTTT.

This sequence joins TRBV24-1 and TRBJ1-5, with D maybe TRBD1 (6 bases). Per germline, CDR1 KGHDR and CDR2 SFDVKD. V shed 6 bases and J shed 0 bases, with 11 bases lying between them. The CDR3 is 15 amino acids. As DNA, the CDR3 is TGTGCCACCAGTTCAGGGGCGGATAGCAATCAGCCCCAGCATTTT. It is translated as CATSSGADSNQPQHF.

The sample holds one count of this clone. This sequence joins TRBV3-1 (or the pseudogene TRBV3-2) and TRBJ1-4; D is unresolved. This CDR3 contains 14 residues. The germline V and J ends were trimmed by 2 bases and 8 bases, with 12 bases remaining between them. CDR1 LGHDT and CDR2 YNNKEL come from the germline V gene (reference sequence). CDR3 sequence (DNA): TGTGCCAGCAGCCAAAGAGCGATGGAAGAAAAACTGTTTTTT. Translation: CASSQRAMEEKLFF.

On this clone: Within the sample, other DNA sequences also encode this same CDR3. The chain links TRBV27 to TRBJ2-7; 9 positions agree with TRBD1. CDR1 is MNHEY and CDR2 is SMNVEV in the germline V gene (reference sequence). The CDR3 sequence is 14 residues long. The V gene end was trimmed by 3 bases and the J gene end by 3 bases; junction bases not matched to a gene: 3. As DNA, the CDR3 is TGTGCCAGCAGTTTGACAGGGGGACTCTACGAGCAGTACTTC. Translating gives CASSLTGGLYEQYF.

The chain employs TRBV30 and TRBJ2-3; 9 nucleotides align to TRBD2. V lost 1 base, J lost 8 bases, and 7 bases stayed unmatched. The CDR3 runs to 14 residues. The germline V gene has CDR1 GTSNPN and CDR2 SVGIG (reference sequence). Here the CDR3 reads CAWSGSGGQGTQYF. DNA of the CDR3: TGTGCCTGGAGTGGGAGCGGGGGGCAGGGTACGCAGTATTTT.

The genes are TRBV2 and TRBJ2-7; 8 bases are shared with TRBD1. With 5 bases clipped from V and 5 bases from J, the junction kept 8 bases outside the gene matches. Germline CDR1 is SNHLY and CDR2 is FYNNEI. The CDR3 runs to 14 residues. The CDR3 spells CASSPTGVLDEQYF. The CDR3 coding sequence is TGTGCCAGCAGTCCGACAGGGGTGTTAGACGAGCAGTACTTC.

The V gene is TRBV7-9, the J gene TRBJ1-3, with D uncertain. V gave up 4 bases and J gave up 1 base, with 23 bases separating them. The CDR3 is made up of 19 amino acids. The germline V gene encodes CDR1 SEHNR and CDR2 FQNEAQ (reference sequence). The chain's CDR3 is CASSSRLLGFVSSGNTIYF. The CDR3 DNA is TGTGCCAGCAGCTCCAGGTTGCTTGGTTTCGTATCGTCTGGAAACACCATATATTTT.

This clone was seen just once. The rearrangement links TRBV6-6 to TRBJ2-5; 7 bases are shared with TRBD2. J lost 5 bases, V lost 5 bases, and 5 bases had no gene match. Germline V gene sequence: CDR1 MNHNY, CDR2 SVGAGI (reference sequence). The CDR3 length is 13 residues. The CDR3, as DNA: TGTGCCAGCAGTCGAGCGGGGATTGAGACCCAGTACTTC. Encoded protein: CASSRAGIETQYF.

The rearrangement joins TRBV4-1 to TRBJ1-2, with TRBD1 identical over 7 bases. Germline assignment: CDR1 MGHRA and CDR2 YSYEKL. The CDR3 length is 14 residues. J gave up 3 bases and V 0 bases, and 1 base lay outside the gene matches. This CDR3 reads CASSQDQGDYGYTF. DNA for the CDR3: TGCGCCAGCAGCCAAGATCAGGGGGACTATGGCTACACCTTC.